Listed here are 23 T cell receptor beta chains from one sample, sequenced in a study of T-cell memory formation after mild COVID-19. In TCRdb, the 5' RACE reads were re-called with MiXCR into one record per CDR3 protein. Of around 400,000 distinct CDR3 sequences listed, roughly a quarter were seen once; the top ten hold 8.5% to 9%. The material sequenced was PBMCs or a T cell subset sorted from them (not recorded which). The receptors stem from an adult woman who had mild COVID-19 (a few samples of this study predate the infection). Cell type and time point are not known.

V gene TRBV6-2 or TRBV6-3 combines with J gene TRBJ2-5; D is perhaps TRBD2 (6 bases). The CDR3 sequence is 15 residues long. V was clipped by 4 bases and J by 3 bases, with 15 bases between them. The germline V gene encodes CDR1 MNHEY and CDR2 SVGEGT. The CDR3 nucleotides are TGTGCCAGCAGTTCCCTACGGGAGAGGGAAGAGACCCAGTACTTC. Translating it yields CASSSLREREETQYF.

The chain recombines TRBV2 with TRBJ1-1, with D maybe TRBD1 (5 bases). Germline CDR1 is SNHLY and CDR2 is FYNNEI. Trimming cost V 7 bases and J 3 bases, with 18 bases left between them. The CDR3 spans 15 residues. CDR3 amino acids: CASKRPRPGDTEAFF. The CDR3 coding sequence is TGTGCCAGCAAGAGACCTCGACCGGGGGACACTGAAGCTTTCTTT.

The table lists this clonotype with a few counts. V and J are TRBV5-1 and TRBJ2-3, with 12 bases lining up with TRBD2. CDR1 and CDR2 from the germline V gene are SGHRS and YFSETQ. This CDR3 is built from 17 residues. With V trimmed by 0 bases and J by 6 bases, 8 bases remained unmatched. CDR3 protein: CASSLGRLAGVADTQYF. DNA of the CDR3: TGCGCCAGCAGCTTGGGGCGACTAGCGGGAGTGGCGGATACGCAGTATTTT.

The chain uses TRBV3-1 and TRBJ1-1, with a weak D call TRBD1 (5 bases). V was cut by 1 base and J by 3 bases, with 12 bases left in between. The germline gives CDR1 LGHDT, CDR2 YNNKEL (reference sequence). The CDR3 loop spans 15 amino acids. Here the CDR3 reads CASSQGGARYTEAFF. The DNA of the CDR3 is TGTGCCAGCAGCCAAGGAGGGGCCCGGTACACTGAAGCTTTCTTT.

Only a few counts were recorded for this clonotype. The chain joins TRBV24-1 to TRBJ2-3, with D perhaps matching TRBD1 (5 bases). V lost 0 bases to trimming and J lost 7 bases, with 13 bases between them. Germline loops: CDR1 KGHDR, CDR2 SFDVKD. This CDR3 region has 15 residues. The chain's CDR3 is CATSDLKGRAHTQYF. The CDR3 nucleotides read TGTGCCACCAGTGATTTGAAGGGGCGCGCGCATACGCAGTATTTT.

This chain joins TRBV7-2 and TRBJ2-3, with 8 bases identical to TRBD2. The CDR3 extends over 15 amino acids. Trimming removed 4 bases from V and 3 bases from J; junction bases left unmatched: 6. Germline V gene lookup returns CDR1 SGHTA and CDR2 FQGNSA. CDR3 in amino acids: CASSSRGLVTDTQYF. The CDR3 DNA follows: TGTGCCAGCAGCTCTAGGGGACTAGTAACAGATACGCAGTATTTT.

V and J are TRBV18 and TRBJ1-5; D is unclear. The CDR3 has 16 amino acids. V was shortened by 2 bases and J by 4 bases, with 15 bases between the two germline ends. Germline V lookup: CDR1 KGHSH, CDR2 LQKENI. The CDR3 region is CASSPSSGHRNQPQHF. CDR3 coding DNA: TGTGCCAGCTCACCATCTTCGGGCCACCGGAATCAGCCCCAGCATTTT.

CDR3 region: CASSLTRASGRNEQFF. The CDR3 DNA follows: TGTGCCAGCAGCTTAACCCGGGCTAGCGGGAGAAATGAGCAGTTCTTC. The rearrangement links TRBV7-3 to TRBJ2-1; 10 bases are shared with TRBD2. This CDR3 region has 16 residues. Per the germline V gene, CDR1 is SGHTA and CDR2 is FQGTGA. The ends lost 0 bases at V and 7 bases at J; junction bases unmatched: 6.

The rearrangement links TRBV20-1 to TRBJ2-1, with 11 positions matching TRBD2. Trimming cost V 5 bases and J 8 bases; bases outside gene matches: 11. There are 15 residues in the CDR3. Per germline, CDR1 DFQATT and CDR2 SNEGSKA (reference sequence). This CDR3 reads CSAPQTSGKDHEQFF. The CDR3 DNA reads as TGCAGTGCTCCGCAGACTAGCGGGAAAGATCATGAGCAGTTCTTC.

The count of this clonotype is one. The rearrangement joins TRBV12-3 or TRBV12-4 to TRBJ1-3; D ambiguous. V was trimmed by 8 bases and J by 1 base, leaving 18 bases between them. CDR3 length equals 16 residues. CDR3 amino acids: CASGYRRSGSGNTIYF. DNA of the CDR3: TGTGCCAGCGGTTACCGAAGAAGCGGGTCTGGAAACACCATATATTTT.

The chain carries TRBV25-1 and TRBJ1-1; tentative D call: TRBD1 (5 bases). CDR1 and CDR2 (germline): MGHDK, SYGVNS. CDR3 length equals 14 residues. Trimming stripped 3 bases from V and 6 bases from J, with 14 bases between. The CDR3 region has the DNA TGTGCCAGCAGTGAGCCGGGGACGCAGGCTGAAGCTTTCTTT. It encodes CASSEPGTQAEAFF.

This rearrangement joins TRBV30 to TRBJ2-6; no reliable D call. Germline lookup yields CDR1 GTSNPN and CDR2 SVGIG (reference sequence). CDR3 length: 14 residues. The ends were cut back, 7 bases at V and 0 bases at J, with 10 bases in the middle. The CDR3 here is CASTRLSGANVLTF. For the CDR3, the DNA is TGTGCCTCCACCCGCCTCTCTGGGGCCAACGTCCTGACTTTC.

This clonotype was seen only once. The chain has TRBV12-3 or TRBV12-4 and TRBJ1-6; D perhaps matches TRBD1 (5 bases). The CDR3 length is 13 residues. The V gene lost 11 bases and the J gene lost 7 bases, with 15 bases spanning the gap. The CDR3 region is CASSGAKNSPLHF. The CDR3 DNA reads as TGTGCCTCAAGTGGGGCCAAAAATTCACCCCTCCACTTT.

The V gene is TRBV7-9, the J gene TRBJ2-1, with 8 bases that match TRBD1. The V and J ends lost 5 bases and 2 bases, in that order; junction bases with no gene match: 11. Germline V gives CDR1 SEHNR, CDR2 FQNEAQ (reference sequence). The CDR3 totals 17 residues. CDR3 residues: CASSQGDRRGPYNEQFF. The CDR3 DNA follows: TGTGCCAGCAGCCAAGGGGATCGCAGGGGGCCCTACAATGAGCAGTTCTTC.

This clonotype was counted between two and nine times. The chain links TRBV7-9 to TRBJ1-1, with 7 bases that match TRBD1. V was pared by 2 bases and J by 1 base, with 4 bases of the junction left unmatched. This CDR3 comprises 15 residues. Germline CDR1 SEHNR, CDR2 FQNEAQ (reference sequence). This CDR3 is CASSLKTGPNTEAFF. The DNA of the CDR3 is TGTGCCAGCAGCTTAAAGACAGGGCCGAACACTGAAGCTTTCTTT.

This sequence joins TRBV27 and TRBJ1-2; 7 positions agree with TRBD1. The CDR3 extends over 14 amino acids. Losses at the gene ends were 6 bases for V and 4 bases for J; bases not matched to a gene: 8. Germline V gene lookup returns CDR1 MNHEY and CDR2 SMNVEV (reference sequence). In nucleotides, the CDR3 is TGTGCCAGCAGGGGAACAGGGGTATCCTATGGCTACACCTTC. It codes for CASRGTGVSYGYTF.

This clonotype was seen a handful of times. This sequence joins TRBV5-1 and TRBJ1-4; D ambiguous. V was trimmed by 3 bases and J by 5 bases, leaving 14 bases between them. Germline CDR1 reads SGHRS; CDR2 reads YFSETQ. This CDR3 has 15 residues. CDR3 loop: CASSSNPGVNEKLFF. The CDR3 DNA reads TGCGCCAGCAGCTCCAATCCGGGCGTCAATGAAAAACTGTTTTTT.

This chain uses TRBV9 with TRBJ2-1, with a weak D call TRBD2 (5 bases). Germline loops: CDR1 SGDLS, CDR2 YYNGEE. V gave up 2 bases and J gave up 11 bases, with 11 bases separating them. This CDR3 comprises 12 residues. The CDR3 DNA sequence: TGTGCCAGCAGCGTCAAGCGCGGGCAGCAGTTCTTC. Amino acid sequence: CASSVKRGQQFF. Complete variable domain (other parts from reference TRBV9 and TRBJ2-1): DSGVTQTPKHLITATGQRVTLRCSPRSGDLSVYWYQQSLDQGLQFLIQYYNGEERAKGNILERFSAQQFPDLHSELNLSSLELGDSALYFCASSVKRGQQFFGPGTRLTVL.

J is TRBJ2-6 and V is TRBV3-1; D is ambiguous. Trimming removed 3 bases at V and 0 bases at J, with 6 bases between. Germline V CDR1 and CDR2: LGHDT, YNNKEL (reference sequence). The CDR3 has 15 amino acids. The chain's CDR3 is CASSHTGSGANVLTF. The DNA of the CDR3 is TGTGCCAGCAGCCACACGGGCTCTGGGGCCAACGTCCTGACTTTC.

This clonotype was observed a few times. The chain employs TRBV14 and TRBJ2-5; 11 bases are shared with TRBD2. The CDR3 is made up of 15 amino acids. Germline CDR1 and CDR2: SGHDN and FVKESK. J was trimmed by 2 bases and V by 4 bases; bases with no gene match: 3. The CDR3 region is CASSRRLAGQETQYF. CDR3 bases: TGTGCCAGCAGCCGCCGACTAGCGGGACAAGAGACCCAGTACTTC.

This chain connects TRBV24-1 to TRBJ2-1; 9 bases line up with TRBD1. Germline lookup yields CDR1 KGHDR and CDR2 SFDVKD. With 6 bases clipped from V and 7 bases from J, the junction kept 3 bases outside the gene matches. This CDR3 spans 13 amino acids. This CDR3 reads CATSRTGANEQFF. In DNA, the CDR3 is TGTGCCACCAGTCGGACAGGGGCAAATGAGCAGTTCTTC.

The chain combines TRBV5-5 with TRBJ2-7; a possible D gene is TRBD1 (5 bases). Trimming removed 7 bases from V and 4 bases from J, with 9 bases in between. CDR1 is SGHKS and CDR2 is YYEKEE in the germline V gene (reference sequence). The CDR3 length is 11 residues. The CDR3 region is CASARAYEQYF. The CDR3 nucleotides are TGTGCCAGCGCCAGGGCGTACGAGCAGTACTTC.

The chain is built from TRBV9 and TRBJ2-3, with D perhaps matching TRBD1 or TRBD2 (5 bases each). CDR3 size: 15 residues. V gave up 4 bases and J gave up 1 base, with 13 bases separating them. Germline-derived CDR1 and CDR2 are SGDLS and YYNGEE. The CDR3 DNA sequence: TGTGCCAGCAGCCCCCTGGGACCCCGCACAGATACGCAGTATTTT. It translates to CASSPLGPRTDTQYF. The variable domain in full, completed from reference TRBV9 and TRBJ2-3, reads DSGVTQTPKHLITATGQRVTLRCSPRSGDLSVYWYQQSLDQGLQFLIQYYNGEERAKGNILERFSAQQFPDLHSELNLSSLELGDSALYFCASSPLGPRTDTQYFGPGTRLTVL.